This TCR beta chain emerged from a study of cytomegalovirus exposure and HLA in healthy donors. V lost 2 bases, J lost 5 bases, and 5 bases stayed unmatched. The CDR3 has 15 amino acids. CDR1 MNHEY and CDR2 SVGAGI come from the germline V gene. Primers for the PCR totalled 60 Vbeta and 13 Jbeta. Measured with immunoSEQ multiplex PCR; TCRdb has only the in-frame clones, and not every one. The sample table sets out about 67,000 clones. Remarks on this clone: Its matching antigen is unknown.

Study findings and constraints: Researchers had no immune exposure information except CMV serostatus available. A later analysis, which compared TCR beta chains of equal frequency, found the HLA-associated ones more clonally expanded.

This chain uses TRBV6-5 with TRBJ2-7, with TRBD1 matching 11 bases. The sequencing input was PBMCs. This sequence originates from a woman aged 25 to 39 in good health and CMV-seronegative. The CDR3 DNA follows: TGTGCCAGCAGTTACGAACGGACAGGGGGCCACGAGCAGTACTTC. This sequence encodes CASSYERTGGHEQYF.